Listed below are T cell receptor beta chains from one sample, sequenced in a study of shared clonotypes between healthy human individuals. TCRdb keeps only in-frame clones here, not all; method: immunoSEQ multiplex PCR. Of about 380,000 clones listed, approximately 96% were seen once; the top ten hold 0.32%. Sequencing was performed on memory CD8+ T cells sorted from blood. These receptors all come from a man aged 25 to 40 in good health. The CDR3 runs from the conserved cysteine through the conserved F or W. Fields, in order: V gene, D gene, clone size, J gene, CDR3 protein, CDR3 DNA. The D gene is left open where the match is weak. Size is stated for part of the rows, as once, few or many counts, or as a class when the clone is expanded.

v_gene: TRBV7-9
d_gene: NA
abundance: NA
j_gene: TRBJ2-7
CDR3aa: CASSWGRERNEQYF
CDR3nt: TGTGCCAGCAGTTGGGGGCGGGAGAGAAACGAGCAGTACTTC

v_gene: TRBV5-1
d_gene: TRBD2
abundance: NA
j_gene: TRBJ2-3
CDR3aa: CASSFKGLAGGTDTQYF
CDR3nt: TGCGCCAGCAGCTTCAAAGGGCTAGCGGGAGGGACAGATACGCAGTATTTT

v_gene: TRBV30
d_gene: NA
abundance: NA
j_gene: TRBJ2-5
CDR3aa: CAWSDRYQETQYF
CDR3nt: TGTGCCTGGAGTGACAGGTACCAAGAGACCCAGTACTTC

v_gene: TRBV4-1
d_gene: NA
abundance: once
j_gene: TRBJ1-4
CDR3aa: CASSPRAGRNEKLFF
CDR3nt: TGCGCCAGCAGCCCGCGGGCGGGGCGTAATGAAAAACTGTTTTTT

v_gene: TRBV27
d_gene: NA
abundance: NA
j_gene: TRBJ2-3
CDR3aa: CASSFKGSTDTQYF
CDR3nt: TGTGCCAGCAGTTTTAAGGGGAGCACAGATACGCAGTATTTT

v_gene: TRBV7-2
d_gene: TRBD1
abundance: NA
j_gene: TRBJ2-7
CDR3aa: CASSLTGTYEQYF
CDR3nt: TGTGCCAGCAGCTTGACAGGGACCTACGAGCAGTACTTC

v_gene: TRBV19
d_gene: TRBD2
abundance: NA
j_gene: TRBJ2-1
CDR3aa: CASSVASGVGNEQFF
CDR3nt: TGTGCCAGTAGTGTAGCTAGCGGGGTGGGCAATGAGCAGTTCTTC

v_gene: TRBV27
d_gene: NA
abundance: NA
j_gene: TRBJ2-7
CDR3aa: CASSFTGHPPREQYF
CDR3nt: TGTGCCAGCAGTTTCACGGGACACCCTCCTAGGGAGCAGTACTTC

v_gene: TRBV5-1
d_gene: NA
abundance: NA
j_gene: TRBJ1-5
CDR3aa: CASSLEGSGGQPQHF
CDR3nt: TGCGCCAGCAGCTTGGAAGGGAGCGGGGGGCAGCCCCAGCATTTT

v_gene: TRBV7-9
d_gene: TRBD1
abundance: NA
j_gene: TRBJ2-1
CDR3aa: CASRQGSYNEQFF
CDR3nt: TGTGCCAGCCGACAGGGCTCCTACAATGAGCAGTTCTTC

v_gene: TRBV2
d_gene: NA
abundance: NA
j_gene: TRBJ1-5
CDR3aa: CASSDFGGRQPQHF
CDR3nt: TGTGCCAGCAGTGATTTTGGTGGGAGGCAGCCCCAGCATTTT

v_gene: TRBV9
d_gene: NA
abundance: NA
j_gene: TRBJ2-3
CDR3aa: CASSVAPGTSTDTQYF
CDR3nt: TGTGCCAGCAGCGTAGCTCCTGGGACTAGCACAGATACGCAGTATTTT

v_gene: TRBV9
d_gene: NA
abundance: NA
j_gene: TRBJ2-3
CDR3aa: CASSASLGGTQYF
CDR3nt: TGTGCCAGCAGCGCTTCCCTGGGGGGTACGCAGTATTTT

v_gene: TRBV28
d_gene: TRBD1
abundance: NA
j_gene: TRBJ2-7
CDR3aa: CASRPPGQGGYEQYF
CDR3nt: TGTGCCAGCAGACCCCCGGGACAGGGTGGCTACGAGCAGTACTTC

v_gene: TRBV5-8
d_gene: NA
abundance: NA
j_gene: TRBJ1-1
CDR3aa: CASSIRDALMNTEAFF
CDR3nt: TGTGCCAGCAGTATCCGGGACGCTCTCATGAACACTGAAGCTTTCTTT

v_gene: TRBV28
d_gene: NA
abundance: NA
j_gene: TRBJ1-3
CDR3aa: CAISPGGGKSTIYF
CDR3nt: TGTGCCATTTCTCCGGGAGGGGGAAAGAGCACCATATATTTT

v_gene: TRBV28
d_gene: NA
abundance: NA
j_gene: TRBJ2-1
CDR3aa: CASSLPGAEQFF
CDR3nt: TGTGCCAGCAGTTTGCCCGGGGCCGAGCAGTTCTTC

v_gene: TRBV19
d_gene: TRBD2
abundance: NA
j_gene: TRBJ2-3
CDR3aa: CASSMRSSGRRTDTQYF
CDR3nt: TGTGCCAGTAGTATGAGGTCTAGCGGGAGGAGGACAGATACGCAGTATTTT

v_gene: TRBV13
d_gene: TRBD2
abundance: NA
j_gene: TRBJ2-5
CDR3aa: CASSPRLAGAVETQYF
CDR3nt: TGTGCCAGCAGCCCAAGACTAGCGGGAGCAGTGGAGACCCAGTACTTC

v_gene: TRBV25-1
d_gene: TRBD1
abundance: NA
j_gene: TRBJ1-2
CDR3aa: CASTTGQNYGYTF
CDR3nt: TGTGCCAGCACGACGGGACAGAACTATGGCTACACCTTC

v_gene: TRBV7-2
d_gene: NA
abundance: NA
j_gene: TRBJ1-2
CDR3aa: CASSLISRGSGYTF
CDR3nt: TGTGCCAGCAGCTTAATTTCCAGGGGTAGTGGCTACACCTTC

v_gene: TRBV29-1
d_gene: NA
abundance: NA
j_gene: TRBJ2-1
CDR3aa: CSVGFRGLYNEQFF
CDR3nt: TGCAGCGTGGGTTTTCGCGGGCTCTACAATGAGCAGTTCTTC

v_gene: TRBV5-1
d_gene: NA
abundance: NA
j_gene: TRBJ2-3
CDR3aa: CASSLGSTDTQYF
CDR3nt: TGCGCCAGCAGCTTGGGCAGCACAGATACGCAGTATTTT

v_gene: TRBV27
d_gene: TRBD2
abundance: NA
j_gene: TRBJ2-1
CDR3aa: CASSPGGSGSRSEQFF
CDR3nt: TGTGCCAGCAGTCCAGGGGGTAGCGGGAGTAGAAGTGAGCAGTTCTTC

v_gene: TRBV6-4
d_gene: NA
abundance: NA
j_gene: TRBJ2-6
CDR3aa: CASSAAYSRQSRANVLTF
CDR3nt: TGTGCCAGCAGTGCTGCTTACTCACGACAAAGTCGGGCCAACGTCCTGACTTTC

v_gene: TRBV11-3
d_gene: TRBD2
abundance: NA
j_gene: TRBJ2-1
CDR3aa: CASSLRLAGHNEQFF
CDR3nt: TGTGCCAGCAGCTTACGACTAGCGGGCCACAATGAGCAGTTCTTC

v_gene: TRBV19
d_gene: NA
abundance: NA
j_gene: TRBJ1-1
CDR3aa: CASSIKGQNTEAFF
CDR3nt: TGTGCCAGTAGTATAAAGGGGCAAAACACTGAAGCTTTCTTT

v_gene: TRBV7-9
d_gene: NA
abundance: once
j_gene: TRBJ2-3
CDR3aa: CASSLPSPTGASTDTQYF
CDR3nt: TGTGCCAGCAGCTTACCCTCCCCGACGGGGGCTAGCACAGATACGCAGTATTTT

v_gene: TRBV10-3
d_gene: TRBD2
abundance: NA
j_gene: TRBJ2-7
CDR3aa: CAISGRGAQNEQYF
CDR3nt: TGTGCCATCAGTGGGCGGGGGGCGCAGAACGAGCAGTACTTC

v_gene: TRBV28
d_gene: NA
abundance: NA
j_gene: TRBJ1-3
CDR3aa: CASRTGGNTIYF
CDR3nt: TGTGCCAGCAGGACAGGAGGAAACACCATATATTTT